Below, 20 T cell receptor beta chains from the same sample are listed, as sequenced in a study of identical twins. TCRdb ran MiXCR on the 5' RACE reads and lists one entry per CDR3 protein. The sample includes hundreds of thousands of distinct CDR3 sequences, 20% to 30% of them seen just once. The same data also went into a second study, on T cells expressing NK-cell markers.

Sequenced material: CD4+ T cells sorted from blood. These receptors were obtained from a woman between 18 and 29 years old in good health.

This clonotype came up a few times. CDR3 nucleotide sequence: TGCGCCAGCAGCTTGATAGGTAGCGGGAGCTACACAGATACGCAGTATTTT. Protein product: CASSLIGSGSYTDTQYF. The J gene is TRBJ2-3, the V gene TRBV5-1; 9 bases map to TRBD2. This CDR3 comprises 17 residues. The germline V gene encodes CDR1 SGHRS and CDR2 YFSETQ. J lost 2 bases, V lost 1 base, and 8 bases had no gene match.

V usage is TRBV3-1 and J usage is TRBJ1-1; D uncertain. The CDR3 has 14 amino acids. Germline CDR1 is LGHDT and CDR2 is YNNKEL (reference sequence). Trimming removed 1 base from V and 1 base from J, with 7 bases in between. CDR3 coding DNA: TGTGCCAGCAGCCAAGCTTCTCAGAACACTGAAGCTTTCTTT. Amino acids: CASSQASQNTEAFF.

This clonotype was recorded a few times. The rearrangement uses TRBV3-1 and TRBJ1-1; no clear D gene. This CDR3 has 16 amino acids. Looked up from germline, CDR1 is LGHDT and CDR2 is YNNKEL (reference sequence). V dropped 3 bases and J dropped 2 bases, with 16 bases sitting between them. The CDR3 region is CASSQPSVGVNTEAFF. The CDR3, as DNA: TGTGCCAGCAGCCAGCCCAGCGTTGGAGTAAACACTGAAGCTTTCTTT. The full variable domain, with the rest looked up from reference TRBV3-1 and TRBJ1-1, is DTAVSQTPKYLVTQMGNDKSIKCEQNLGHDTMYWYKQDSKKFLKIMFSYNNKELIINETVPNRFSPKSPDKAHLNLHINSLELGDSAVYFCASSQPSVGVNTEAFFGQGTRLTVV.

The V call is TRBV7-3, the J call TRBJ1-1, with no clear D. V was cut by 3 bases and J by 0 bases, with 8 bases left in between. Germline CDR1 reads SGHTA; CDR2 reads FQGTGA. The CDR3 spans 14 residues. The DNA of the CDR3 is TGTGCCAGCAGCTTTTCAGACTTGAACACTGAAGCTTTCTTT. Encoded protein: CASSFSDLNTEAFF.

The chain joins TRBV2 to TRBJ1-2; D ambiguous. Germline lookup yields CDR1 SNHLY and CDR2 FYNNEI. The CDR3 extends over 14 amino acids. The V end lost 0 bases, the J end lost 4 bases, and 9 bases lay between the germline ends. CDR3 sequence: CASSEASGIYGYTF. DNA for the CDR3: TGTGCCAGCAGTGAAGCGTCTGGGATCTATGGCTACACCTTC.

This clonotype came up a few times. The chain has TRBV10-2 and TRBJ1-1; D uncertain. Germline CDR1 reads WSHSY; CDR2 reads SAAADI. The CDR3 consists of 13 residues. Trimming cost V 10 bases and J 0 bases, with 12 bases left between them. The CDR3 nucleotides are TGCGCCACCCAACGGACGGTGAACACTGAAGCTTTCTTT. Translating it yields CATQRTVNTEAFF.

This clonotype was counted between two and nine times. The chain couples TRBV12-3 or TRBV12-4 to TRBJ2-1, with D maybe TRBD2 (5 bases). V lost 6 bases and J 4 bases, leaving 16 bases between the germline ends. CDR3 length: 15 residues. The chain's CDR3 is CASSFPPGMYNEQFF. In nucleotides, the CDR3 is TGTGCCAGCAGCTTCCCGCCGGGAATGTACAATGAGCAGTTCTTC.

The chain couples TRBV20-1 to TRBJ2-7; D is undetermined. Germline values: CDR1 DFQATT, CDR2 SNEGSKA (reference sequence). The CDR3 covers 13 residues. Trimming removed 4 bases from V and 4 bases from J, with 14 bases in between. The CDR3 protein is CSAKRALGYEQYF. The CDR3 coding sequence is TGCAGTGCTAAACGGGCGTTAGGGTACGAGCAGTACTTC.

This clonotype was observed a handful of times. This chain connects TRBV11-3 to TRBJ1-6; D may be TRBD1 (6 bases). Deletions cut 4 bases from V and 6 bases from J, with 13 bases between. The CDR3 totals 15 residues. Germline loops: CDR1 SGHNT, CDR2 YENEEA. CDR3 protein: CASSSMWGANSPLHF. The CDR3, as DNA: TGTGCCAGCAGCTCTATGTGGGGGGCTAATTCACCCCTCCACTTT.

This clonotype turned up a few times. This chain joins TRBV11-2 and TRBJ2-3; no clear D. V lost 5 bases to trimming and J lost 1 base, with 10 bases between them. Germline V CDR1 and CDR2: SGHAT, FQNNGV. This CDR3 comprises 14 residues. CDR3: CASSPGDRTDTQYF. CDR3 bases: TGTGCCAGCAGCCCCGGAGATCGCACAGATACGCAGTATTTT.

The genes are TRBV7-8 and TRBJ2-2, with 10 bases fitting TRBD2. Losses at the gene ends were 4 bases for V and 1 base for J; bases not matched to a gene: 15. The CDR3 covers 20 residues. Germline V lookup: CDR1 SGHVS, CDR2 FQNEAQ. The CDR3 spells CASSSKNLLAGPQNTGELFF. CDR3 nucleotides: TGTGCCAGCAGCTCCAAGAATCTACTAGCGGGACCCCAGAACACCGGGGAGCTGTTTTTT.

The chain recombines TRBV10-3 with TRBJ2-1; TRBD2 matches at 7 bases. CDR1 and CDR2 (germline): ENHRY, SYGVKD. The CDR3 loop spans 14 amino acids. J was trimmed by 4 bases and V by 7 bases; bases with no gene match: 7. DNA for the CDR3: TGTGCCATCAAAGCGGGGAGGGGTTACAATGAGCAGTTCTTC. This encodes CAIKAGRGYNEQFF.

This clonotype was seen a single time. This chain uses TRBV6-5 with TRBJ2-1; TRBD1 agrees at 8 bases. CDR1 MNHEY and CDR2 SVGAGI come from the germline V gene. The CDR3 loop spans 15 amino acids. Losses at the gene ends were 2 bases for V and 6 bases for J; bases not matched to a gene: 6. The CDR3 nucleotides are TGTGCCAGCAGTTACCGGGACAGGCTCATCAATGAGCAGTTCTTC. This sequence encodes CASSYRDRLINEQFF.

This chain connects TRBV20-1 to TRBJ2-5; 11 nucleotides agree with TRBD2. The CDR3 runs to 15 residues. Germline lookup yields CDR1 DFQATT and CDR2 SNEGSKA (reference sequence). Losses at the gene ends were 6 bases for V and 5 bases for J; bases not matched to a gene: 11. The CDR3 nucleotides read TGCAGTGCGCCCCAACTAGCGGGGGCGGGGGAGACCCAGTACTTC. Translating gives CSAPQLAGAGETQYF.

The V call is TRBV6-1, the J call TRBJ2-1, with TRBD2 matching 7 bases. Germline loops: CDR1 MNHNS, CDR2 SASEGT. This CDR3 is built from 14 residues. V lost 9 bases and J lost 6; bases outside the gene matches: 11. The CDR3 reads CASTQRDRGNEQFF. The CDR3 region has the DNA TGTGCCAGTACCCAGCGGGATAGGGGCAATGAGCAGTTCTTC.

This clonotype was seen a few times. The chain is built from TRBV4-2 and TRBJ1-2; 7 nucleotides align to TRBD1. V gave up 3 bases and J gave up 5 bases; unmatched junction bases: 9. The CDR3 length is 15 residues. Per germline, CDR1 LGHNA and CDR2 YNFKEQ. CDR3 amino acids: CASSHPPGQKYGYTF. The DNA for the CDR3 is TGTGCCAGCAGCCACCCCCCGGGACAGAAATATGGCTACACCTTC.

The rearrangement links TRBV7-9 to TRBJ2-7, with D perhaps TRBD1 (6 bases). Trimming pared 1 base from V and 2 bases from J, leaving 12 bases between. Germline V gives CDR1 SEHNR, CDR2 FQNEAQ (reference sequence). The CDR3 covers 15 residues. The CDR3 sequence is CASSLDRQATYEQYF. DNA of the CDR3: TGTGCCAGCAGCTTAGATCGACAGGCTACCTACGAGCAGTACTTC. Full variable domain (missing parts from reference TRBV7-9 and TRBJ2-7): DTGVSQNPRHKITKRGQNVTFRCDPISEHNRLYWYRQTLGQGPEFLTYFQNEAQLEKSRLLSDRFSAERPKGSFSTLEIQRTEQGDSAMYLCASSLDRQATYEQYFGPGTRLTVT.

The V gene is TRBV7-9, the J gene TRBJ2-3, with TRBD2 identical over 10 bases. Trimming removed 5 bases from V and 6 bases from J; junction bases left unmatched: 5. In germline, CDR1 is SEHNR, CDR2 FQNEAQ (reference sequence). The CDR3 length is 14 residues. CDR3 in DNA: TGTGCCAGCAGCCCCGGGACTAGCGTGGATACGCAGTATTTT. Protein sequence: CASSPGTSVDTQYF. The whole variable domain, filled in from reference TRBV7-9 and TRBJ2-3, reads DTGVSQNPRHKITKRGQNVTFRCDPISEHNRLYWYRQTLGQGPEFLTYFQNEAQLEKSRLLSDRFSAERPKGSFSTLEIQRTEQGDSAMYLCASSPGTSVDTQYFGPGTRLTVL.

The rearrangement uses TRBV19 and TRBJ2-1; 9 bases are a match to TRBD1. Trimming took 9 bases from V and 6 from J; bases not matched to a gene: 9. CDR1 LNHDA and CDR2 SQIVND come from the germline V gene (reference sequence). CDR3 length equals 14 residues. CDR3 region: CASRGQGFSNEQFF. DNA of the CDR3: TGTGCCAGCAGGGGACAGGGATTCAGCAATGAGCAGTTCTTC.

The CDR3 DNA sequence: TGTGCCAGCAGTTACGTGGGCCGGGAGACCCAGTACTTC. Protein: CASSYVGRETQYF. V usage is TRBV6-2 or TRBV6-3 and J usage is TRBJ2-5, with no clear D. The CDR3 is made up of 13 amino acids. In germline, CDR1 is MNHEY, CDR2 SVGEGT. The ends were cut back, 2 bases at V and 5 bases at J, with 9 bases in the middle.